The rows below give T cell receptor beta chains drawn from one sample of a study of cytomegalovirus exposure and HLA in healthy donors. Measured with immunoSEQ multiplex PCR; TCRdb has only the in-frame clones, and not every one. The profile covers some 98,000 clones, with roughly three quarters appearing a single time and over 1.1% taken by the ten largest. Sample: PBMCs. These receptors originate from a man aged 35-49 years in good health and CMV-seronegative. Both conserved end residues are part of each CDR3. D genes are given only for firm matches. Clone size is shown for a subset of rows, as once, few, many or a class of expanded clone.

V	J	size	D	CDR3	DNA
TRBV2	TRBJ1-5	NA	NA	CASREYRAGQPQHF	TGTGCCAGCAGAGAATACAGGGCGGGTCAGCCCCAGCATTTT
TRBV10-3	TRBJ2-5	NA	NA	CAISGQGGETQYF	TGTGCCATCAGTGGACAGGGAGGAGAGACCCAGTACTTC
TRBV28	TRBJ1-6	NA	NA	CASVYAGRSPLHF	TGTGCCAGCGTCTATGCAGGGCGATCACCCCTCCACTTT
TRBV5-6	TRBJ1-1	NA	NA	CASSLDRMNTEAFF	TGTGCCAGCAGCTTGGACAGAATGAACACTGAAGCTTTCTTT
TRBV7-8	TRBJ1-5	once	NA	CASSLEGSQPQHF	TGTGCCAGCAGCTTAGAGGGGTCTCAGCCCCAGCATTTT
TRBV5-1	TRBJ2-5	NA	TRBD1	CASSTDRGIQETQYF	TGCGCCAGCAGCACGGACAGGGGAATTCAAGAGACCCAGTACTTC
TRBV27	TRBJ2-2	few	TRBD1	CASSSSSYRGPRNTGELFF	TGTGCCAGCAGTTCCTCCTCTTACAGGGGACCAAGGAACACCGGGGAGCTGTTTTTT
TRBV5-6	TRBJ2-7	once	NA	CASSLEGGSAYEQYF	TGTGCCAGCAGCTTGGAGGGGGGGTCGGCCTACGAGCAGTACTTC
TRBV15	TRBJ2-7	NA	TRBD1	CATSSAAGTGSSYEQYF	TGTGCCACCAGCAGTGCTGCCGGGACAGGGTCTTCCTACGAGCAGTACTTC
TRBV7-2	TRBJ2-1	NA	NA	CASSLVSQGGNEQFF	TGTGCCAGCAGCTTAGTCTCACAGGGCGGCAATGAGCAGTTCTTC
TRBV2	TRBJ2-1	NA	TRBD2	CASRETGGRSRYNEQFF	TGTGCCAGCAGAGAGACGGGGGGGAGATCCCGATACAATGAGCAGTTCTTC
TRBV6-6	TRBJ1-2	NA	TRBD1	CASRSTVRDREEGYTF	TGTGCCAGCAGAAGTACGGTCCGGGACAGGGAAGAAGGCTACACCTTC
TRBV21-1	TRBJ1-2	NA	NA	CASSKGDRANYGYTF	TGTGCCAGCAGCAAAGGGGACAGGGCCAACTATGGCTACACCTTC
TRBV19	TRBJ2-1	NA	NA	CASSVRELNNEQFF	TGTGCCAGTAGTGTCCGGGAACTAAACAATGAGCAGTTCTTC
TRBV5-4	TRBJ2-5	NA	NA	CASGWSMETQYF	TGTGCCAGCGGATGGAGCATGGAGACCCAGTACTTC
TRBV19	TRBJ2-1	NA	NA	CASSIVPGSYNEQFF	TGTGCCAGTAGTATAGTACCCGGGTCCTACAATGAGCAGTTCTTC
TRBV5-4	TRBJ2-7	NA	TRBD1	CASSPTGGADSYEQYF	TGTGCCAGCAGCCCGACAGGGGGCGCTGATTCCTACGAGCAGTACTTC